The 32 T cell receptor beta chains given below trace back to one sample, sequenced in a study of blood T cells in healthy people across ages. Primers used in a second PCR of about 6 to 12 cycles were a sample-barcoded 5' primer and a J-beta primer mix. MiXCR, applied by TCRdb to the 5' RACE reads, yields one record per CDR3 protein. This table has around 650,000 distinct CDR3 sequences, 32% appearing once. Input material: blood. The source of these receptors is an elderly woman in good health.

This clonotype occurred many times. The chain joins TRBV30 to TRBJ2-1; 10 bases agree with TRBD2. The CDR3 has 14 residues. V was pared by 7 bases and J by 9 bases, with 12 bases of the junction left unmatched. Per germline, CDR1 GTSNPN and CDR2 SVGIG (reference sequence). The DNA for the CDR3 is TGTGCCTCCCTAGCGGGGGCAACATTAACTGAGCAGTTCTTC. This gives the protein CASLAGATLTEQFF. The full variable domain, with the rest looked up from reference TRBV30 and TRBJ2-1, is SQTIHQWPATLVQPVGSPLSLECTVEGTSNPNLYWYRQAAGRGLQLLFYSVGIGQISSEVPQNLSASRPQDRQFILSSKKLLLSDSGFYLCASLAGATLTEQFFGPGTRLTVL.

On this clonotype itself: Mismatch with germline at one junction end may stem from a read error. The chain recombines TRBV6-2 or TRBV6-3 with TRBJ1-5, with 7 bases lining up with TRBD1. Germline loops: CDR1 MNHEY, CDR2 SVGEGT. The CDR3 totals 17 residues. CDR3 sequence reads: CASSPLKQGKGNRPQHF. DNA for the CDR3: TGTGCCAGCAGCCCCCTCAAACAGGGGAAAGGCAATCGGCCCCAGCATTTT.

The chain couples TRBV27 to TRBJ2-7; D could derive from TRBD1 or TRBD2 (5 bases each). The V and J ends lost 5 bases and 4 bases respectively, with 24 bases between them. Per germline, CDR1 MNHEY and CDR2 SMNVEV (reference sequence). This CDR3 spans 17 amino acids. For the CDR3, the DNA is TGTGCCAGCAGTCCGTTAAACCGGGACCGATTATCTTACGAGCAGTACTTC. Translating gives CASSPLNRDRLSYEQYF.

This clonotype was picked up many times. This chain joins TRBV12-3 or TRBV12-4 and TRBJ1-6; D might be TRBD1 (5 bases). V dropped 0 bases and J dropped 8 bases, with 11 bases sitting between them. The CDR3 spans 15 residues. The CDR3 sequence is CASSLARGVDSPLHF. CDR3 sequence (DNA): TGTGCCAGCAGTTTAGCGCGGGGGGTCGATTCACCCCTCCACTTT.

This clonotype is a singleton in its sample. This chain joins TRBV7-2 and TRBJ1-5; maybe TRBD1 (6 bases). Germline V lookup: CDR1 SGHTA, CDR2 FQGNSA. The V end was cut by 3 bases, the J end by 0 bases, with 15 bases between. CDR3 length: 17 amino acids. The CDR3 DNA is TGTGCCAGCAGCTTGCTCGACAGGATGTATAGCAATCAGCCCCAGCATTTT. Its translation is CASSLLDRMYSNQPQHF. Drawing the rest from reference TRBV7-2 and TRBJ1-5, the complete variable domain is GAGVSQSPSNKVTEKGKDVELRCDPISGHTALYWYRQSLGQGLEFLIYFQGNSAPDKSGLPSDRFSAERTGGSVSTLTIQRTQQEDSAVYLCASSLLDRMYSNQPQHFGDGTRLSIL.

In its sample, this clonotype was seen many times. The V gene is TRBV20-1, the J gene TRBJ1-5; maybe TRBD1 (5 bases). Germline CDR1 and CDR2: DFQATT and SNEGSKA (reference sequence). Trimming took off 8 bases at V and 2 bases at J, with 13 bases between the two ends. The CDR3 is 13 residues long. The chain's CDR3 is CSTWGGGNQPQHF. The CDR3 region has the DNA TGCAGTACCTGGGGGGGAGGCAATCAGCCCCAGCATTTT.

This clonotype was picked up a small number of times. The chain employs TRBV11-1 and TRBJ2-2; 12 bases agree with TRBD2. The V segment lost 5 bases and the J segment 0 bases; nucleotides outside the gene matches: 4. This CDR3 has 17 amino acids. CDR1 SGHAT and CDR2 FQDESV come from the germline V gene (reference sequence). CDR3: CASSLTSGRPNTGELFF. The CDR3 region has the DNA TGTGCCAGCAGCCTAACTAGCGGGAGGCCGAACACCGGGGAGCTGTTTTTT. Together with reference TRBV11-1 and TRBJ2-2, the CDR3 gives the full variable domain: EAEVAQSPRYKITEKSQAVAFWCDPISGHATLYWYRQILGQGPELLVQFQDESVVDDSQLPKDRFSAERLKGVDSTLKIQPAELGDSAMYLCASSLTSGRPNTGELFFGEGSRLTVL.

With regard to this clonotype: Compared with germline, one end of the junction differs, possibly owing to a read error. This chain uses TRBV6-1 with TRBJ1-5; no clear D gene. CDR3 length: 15 amino acids. Germline loops: CDR1 MNHNS, CDR2 SASEGT. CDR3 loop: CAGSEALQTYQPQHF. Written as DNA, the CDR3 is TGTGCCGGCAGTGAAGCGCTACAGACATATCAGCCCCAGCATTTT.

V usage is TRBV6-5 and J usage is TRBJ2-1; D might be TRBD2 (6 bases). Germline values: CDR1 MNHEY, CDR2 SVGAGI. Trimming removed 2 bases at V and 7 bases at J, with 9 bases between. CDR3 length: 13 amino acids. As DNA, the CDR3 is TGTGCCAGCAGTTACCCCGGAGGGAATGAGCAGTTCTTC. This translates into CASSYPGGNEQFF.

The rearrangement links TRBV28 to TRBJ1-1; 8 nucleotides match TRBD1. CDR1 is MDHEN and CDR2 is SYDVKM in the germline V gene. V shed 8 bases, J shed 4 bases, and the junction held 12 bases outside the gene matches. The CDR3 length is 15 residues. CDR3 DNA: TGTGCCAGCTCCTCTGGCGGACAGGGCTCCACTGAAGCTTTCTTT. This translates into CASSSGGQGSTEAFF.

This clonotype was seen ten or more times. The chain recombines TRBV2 with TRBJ1-1; 8 bases line up with TRBD1. V was pared by 4 bases and J by 5 bases, with 3 bases of the junction left unmatched. CDR1 is SNHLY, CDR2 FYNNEI, per germline. The CDR3 consists of 13 residues. The CDR3 nucleotides read TGTGCCAGCAGTGCAGGGGGCCGAACTGAAGCTTTCTTT. Translating gives CASSAGGRTEAFF. Based on the CDR3 plus reference TRBV2 and TRBJ1-1, the full variable domain is EPEVTQTPSHQVTQMGQEVILRCVPISNHLYFYWYRQILGQKVEFLVSFYNNEISEKSEIFDDQFSVERPDGSNFTLKIRSTKLEDSAMYFCASSAGGRTEAFFGQGTRLTVV.

CDR3 DNA sequence: TGTGCCTGGAGTGGGGGAGCTGGGGCCAACGTCCTGACTTTC. Protein sequence: CAWSGGAGANVLTF. The chain uses TRBV30 and TRBJ2-6; a possible D gene is TRBD2 (5 bases). Germline loops: CDR1 GTSNPN, CDR2 SVGIG (reference sequence). With 1 base removed from V and 2 bases from J, the gap between germline ends came to 6 bases. The CDR3 is 14 amino acids.

CDR3 sequence reads: CASSLGTNSYEQYF. The CDR3 DNA reads TGTGCCAGCAGTCTCGGGACTAACTCCTACGAGCAGTACTTC. V usage is TRBV28 and J usage is TRBJ2-7; 7 nucleotides agree with TRBD2. After removal of 5 bases from V and 0 bases from J, the junction contained 4 bases not matched to a gene. The CDR3 has 14 residues. The germline V gene encodes CDR1 MDHEN and CDR2 SYDVKM.

With respect to this clonotype: This sequence may be a read error, since a much larger clone differs from it by one base. The chain joins TRBV20-1 to TRBJ2-1; TRBD2 agrees at 9 bases. This CDR3 comprises 16 residues. Trimming removed 3 bases from V and 8 bases from J; junction bases left unmatched: 14. The V gene's germline CDR1 is DFQATT and CDR2 SNEGSKA (reference sequence). The CDR3 DNA sequence: TGCAGTGCTAGTACGGCGGGGGGGCGATTATACGATGAGCAGTTCTTC. The encoded protein is CSASTAGGRLYDEQFF.

This clonotype was seen repeatedly, ten times or more. This CDR3 reads CASSPPGNQPQHF. The CDR3 nucleotides are TGTGCCAGCAGCCCCCCAGGAAATCAGCCCCAGCATTTT. The rearrangement joins TRBV7-2 to TRBJ1-5, with D hard to call. Germline CDR1 and CDR2: SGHTA and FQGNSA. This CDR3 has 13 residues. V lost 5 bases, J lost 4 bases, and 9 bases lay in between.

This clonotype was counted many times. This chain joins TRBV15 and TRBJ2-5; 9 bases map to TRBD1. The CDR3 consists of 14 residues. J lost 2 bases, V lost 3 bases, and 1 base had no gene match. Germline CDR1 LNHNV, CDR2 YYDKDF (reference sequence). CDR3 sequence reads: CATSRGTGQETQYF. CDR3 sequence (DNA): TGTGCCACCAGCAGGGGGACAGGGCAAGAGACCCAGTACTTC.

This clonotype was observed a few times. The chain couples TRBV28 to TRBJ1-4; no clear D. The CDR3 has 14 residues. The ends were cut back, 3 bases at V and 8 bases at J, with 13 bases in the middle. Germline V lookup: CDR1 MDHEN, CDR2 SYDVKM. The CDR3 is CASSLRSRGEKLFF. The DNA for the CDR3 is TGTGCCAGCAGTTTGCGGTCCCGCGGGGAAAAACTGTTTTTT.

The chain employs TRBV6-1 and TRBJ2-2; a weak D match, TRBD2 (5 bases). The CDR3 contains 14 residues. Germline loops: CDR1 MNHNS, CDR2 SASEGT. Trimming cost V 5 bases and J 6 bases, with 13 bases left between them. The CDR3: CASSSHPGAGELFF. The CDR3, as DNA: TGTGCCAGCAGTTCCCACCCCGGGGCCGGGGAGCTGTTTTTT.

The chain joins TRBV24-1 to TRBJ1-2; 7 bases map to TRBD1. The CDR3 runs to 14 residues. Germline-derived CDR1 and CDR2 are KGHDR and SFDVKD. J lost 6 bases, V lost 4 bases, and 7 bases had no gene match. The CDR3 coding sequence is TGTGCCACCAGTGACACGGAAACAGGGGATGGCTACACCTTC. Residues: CATSDTETGDGYTF.

This clonotype appeared many times. The chain is built from TRBV7-3 and TRBJ2-7; D not certain. The V and J ends lost 0 bases and 2 bases respectively, with 11 bases between them. This CDR3 has 15 residues. Germline CDR1 and CDR2: SGHTA and FQGTGA. CDR3 bases: TGTGCCAGCAGCTTAACTCCCCGAGTGCCCTACGAGCAGTACTTC. Its protein is CASSLTPRVPYEQYF.

The V gene is TRBV11-2, the J gene TRBJ1-1; 7 bases agree with TRBD1. The CDR3 contains 14 residues. The junction had 12 bases not matched to a gene; V was cut back by 7 bases and J by 7 bases. Per germline, CDR1 SGHAT and CDR2 FQNNGV. The CDR3 nucleotides read TGTGCCAGCACCAGACAGACAGGGTCCTATGAAGCTTTCTTT. Its translation is CASTRQTGSYEAFF. Full variable domain (remainder filled in from reference TRBV11-2 and TRBJ1-1): EAGVAQSPRYKIIEKRQSVAFWCNPISGHATLYWYQQILGQGPKLLIQFQNNGVVDDSQLPKDRFSAERLKGVDSTLKIQPAKLEDSAVYLCASTRQTGSYEAFFGQGTRLTVV.

This clonotype was counted ten times or more. V usage is TRBV6-5 and J usage is TRBJ2-7; tentative D call: TRBD1 (6 bases). The J call is in doubt because the DNA end fits TRBJ2-5 better. Germline V gene data show CDR1 as MNHEY and CDR2 as SVGAGI. The CDR3 has 14 residues. For the CDR3, the DNA is TGTGCCAGCAGTGTACAGGGTGAAGGAACGACCCAGTACTTC. Residues: CASSVQGEGTTQYF.

This clonotype has at least ten counts. Just one base apart from a much larger clone, this may be a read error. The V gene is TRBV9, the J gene TRBJ2-1, with D hard to call. The end of the DNA aligns better with TRBJ2-7, so the J call may be wrong. This CDR3 has 14 amino acids. Per the germline V gene, CDR1 is SGDLS and CDR2 is YYNGEE. For the CDR3, the DNA is TGTGCCAGCAGCGTAGGACCCAAATACAATGAGCAGTACTTC. It is translated as CASSVGPKYNEQYF.

This clonotype has a count of ten or more. J is TRBJ1-6 and V is TRBV20-1; tentative D call: TRBD1 (5 bases). The V end lost 0 bases, the J end lost 0 bases, and 9 bases lay between the germline ends. In germline, CDR1 is DFQATT, CDR2 SNEGSKA (reference sequence). This CDR3 spans 16 amino acids. CDR3 in amino acids: CSAREHRSSYNSPLHF. The CDR3 DNA reads TGCAGTGCTAGAGAGCACAGGAGCTCCTATAATTCACCCCTCCACTTT.

The sample holds many counts of this clonotype. J is TRBJ1-4 and V is TRBV20-1, with TRBD1 identical over 8 bases. The CDR3 runs 14 residues. The ends lost 3 bases at V and 4 bases at J; junction bases unmatched: 4. The germline V gene encodes CDR1 DFQATT and CDR2 SNEGSKA (reference sequence). The chain's CDR3 is CSARGQDLNEKLFF. DNA for the CDR3: TGCAGTGCTAGGGGACAGGACCTTAATGAAAAACTGTTTTTT.

The chain's CDR3 is CSASQLAVSTDTQYF. In DNA, the CDR3 is TGCAGTGCTTCCCAGTTAGCGGTAAGCACAGATACGCAGTATTTT. The rearrangement joins TRBV20-1 to TRBJ2-3; D may be TRBD2 (6 bases). The CDR3 loop spans 15 amino acids. The V and J ends lost 5 bases and 0 bases respectively, with 15 bases between them. Germline values: CDR1 DFQATT, CDR2 SNEGSKA (reference sequence).

V and J are TRBV6-6 and TRBJ1-6; D is unclear. This CDR3 comprises 14 residues. Germline V lookup: CDR1 MNHNY, CDR2 SVGAGI (reference sequence). V lost 0 bases, J lost 9 bases, and 9 bases lay in between. The CDR3 region has the DNA TGTGCCAGCAGTTACTCGCCCAATCGTTCACCCCTCCACTTT. Encoded protein: CASSYSPNRSPLHF.

This clonotype occurred many times. The chain recombines TRBV20-1 with TRBJ1-5; possibly TRBD1 for D (5 bases). Germline CDR1 is DFQATT and CDR2 is SNEGSKA (reference sequence). V lost 0 bases and J 3 bases, leaving 12 bases between the germline ends. CDR3 size: 15 residues. The CDR3 nucleotides read TGCAGTGCTAGAGAGGGGGGGACCCTCAATCAGCCCCAGCATTTT. As protein: CSAREGGTLNQPQHF.

This clonotype was counted many times. The V call is TRBV7-2, the J call TRBJ2-4; 9 nucleotides match TRBD2. The germline V gene has CDR1 SGHTA and CDR2 FQGNSA. V shed 0 bases and J 13 bases; nucleotides not matched to a gene: 10. The CDR3 spans 15 residues. CDR3 DNA sequence: TGTGCCAGCAGCTTAGCGCGGGGGGGAGCAGGGAGACAGTACTTC. Protein product: CASSLARGGAGRQYF.

This clonotype came up many times. The gene calls are TRBV29-1 and TRBJ2-3; D is ambiguous. Trimming pared 4 bases from V and 3 bases from J, leaving 14 bases between. The CDR3 totals 14 residues. Germline values: CDR1 SQVTM, CDR2 ANQGSEA. The CDR3 DNA reads TGCAGCGTTGCTAGGGCGGCTCGGACAGATACGCAGTATTTT. It specifies CSVARAARTDTQYF.

This clonotype has only a few counts. The rearrangement uses TRBV6-2 or TRBV6-3 and TRBJ1-5, with TRBD1 as a possible D gene (5 bases). Germline loops: CDR1 MNHEY, CDR2 SVGEGT. This CDR3 has 15 amino acids. Trimming shortened V by 4 bases and J by 2 bases, and 12 bases separated the two germline ends. CDR3 amino acids: CASSWRRGGNQPQHF. DNA for the CDR3: TGTGCCAGCAGTTGGCGACGAGGGGGCAATCAGCCCCAGCATTTT.

The CDR3 here is CASSPIRAYGDEQYF. The CDR3 DNA reads as TGTGCCAGCAGCCCCATTCGGGCCTACGGGGACGAGCAGTACTTC. The rearrangement uses TRBV7-9 and TRBJ2-7; the D gene is possibly TRBD2 (5 bases). Between the trimmed V and J ends, which lost 5 bases and 5 bases, there was a span of 19 bases. CDR1 is SEHNR, CDR2 FQNEAQ, per germline (reference sequence). The CDR3 covers 15 residues.